This T cell receptor (beta chain) appears in the sequencing data of a study of sequential checkpoint blockade in melanoma. Background on the study: Randomization was 1:1 between first-line nivolumab→ipilimumab and ipilimumab→nivolumab. TCRbeta immunosequencing was performed on DNA from more than 75 pretreatment melanoma tumor samples.

Treatment meaning: randomized to nivolumab then ipilimumab (arm A) or the reverse (arm B). Germline values: CDR1 LNHNV, CDR2 YYDKDF (reference sequence). The ends were cut back, 2 bases at V and 1 base at J, with 11 bases in the middle. The CDR3 totals 15 residues. Clones were sequenced by immunoSEQ multiplex PCR, and TCRdb holds only the in-frame ones, with some missing. The sample has 6,000 or so clones; more than 20% are singletons. This specimen consisted of tumor tissue (inferred from file names), obtained from a patient given nivolumab and ipilimumab in sequence. The rearrangement joins TRBV15 to TRBJ2-5; weak D call: TRBD2 (5 bases). This TCR derives from a human donor with melanoma. The CDR3 reads CATSRRGLLQETQYF. In nucleotides, the CDR3 is TGTGCCACCAGCAGAAGAGGACTCCTCCAAGAGACCCAGTACTTC.